This TCR beta chain is from a study of response to subunit inactivated influenza vaccine. Study-wide points: The authors suggested that every seasonal influenza vaccination recruits few new T cells.

This clonotype was seen only a few times. Antigen specificity is unknown. Per the germline V gene, CDR1 is SGHAT and CDR2 is FQDESV (reference sequence). The CDR3 length is 18 residues. Trimming shortened V by 5 bases and J by 1 base, and 23 bases separated the two germline ends. TCRdb called the RT-PCR reads again in MiXCR, with one record for every CDR3 protein. The data show 450,000 to 500,000 distinct CDR3 sequences, approximately 10% seen once. Sequencing was performed on PBMCs from blood, taken roughly 6 weeks after vaccination. The TCR sequence derives from a man aged 45-60 years who received an inactivated influenza vaccine. The chain employs TRBV11-1 and TRBJ1-2; perhaps TRBD1 as D (6 bases). For the CDR3, the DNA is TGTGCCAGCAGCCCCCGAGGGGAGTCGGGGGCGCTTAACTATGGCTACACCTTC. This translates into CASSPRGESGALNYGYTF.